Listed below are T cell receptor beta chains from one sample, sequenced in a study of blood T cell repertoires in COVID-19. Clones were sequenced by immunoSEQ multiplex PCR, and TCRdb holds only the in-frame ones, with some missing. The sample carries over 150,000 clones, about 86% recorded once. Sequenced sample: peripheral blood. All receptors derive from an older woman with COVID-19, enrolled during active disease. Both conserved end residues are part of each CDR3. Fields, in order: D gene, J gene, V gene, clone size, CDR3 DNA, CDR3 protein. The D gene is left open where the match is weak. Not all rows give a size; the values are once, few, many and, for expanded clones, a class.

>TRBD1|TRBJ1-6|TRBV30|once
TGTGCCTGGAGGCGGGACAGGGGAAATTCACCCCTCCACTTT
CAWRRDRGNSPLHF
>NA|TRBJ2-2|TRBV11-1|NA
TGTGCCAGCAGCAAACAAATTTCCGGGGAGCTGTTTTTT
CASSKQISGELFF
>TRBD1|TRBJ2-7|TRBV5-1|NA
TGCGCCAGCAGCATGCCGGGACAGGAGGCTGGCGAGCAGTACTTC
CASSMPGQEAGEQYF
>TRBD1|TRBJ1-2|TRBV27|NA
TGTGCCAGCAGACGGCGACAGGGGGCCATTGGCTACACCTTC
CASRRRQGAIGYTF
>NA|TRBJ2-2|TRBV5-1|NA
TGCGCCAGCAGCGGAAGCATTGGACGGGAGAGCACCGGGGAGCTGTTTTTT
CASSGSIGRESTGELFF
>NA|TRBJ1-1|TRBV6-5|NA
TGTGCCAGCACCGCCCCCGGGAGGAACACTGAAGCTTTCTTT
CASTAPGRNTEAFF
>TRBD2|TRBJ2-7|TRBV7-2|once
TGTGCCAGCAGCCCAACCACGGGAGGACTCTACGAGCAGTACTTC
CASSPTTGGLYEQYF
>TRBD2|TRBJ2-2|TRBV19|NA
TGTGCCAGTAGTCCCGACTTTGTGACTAGCGAGAACACCGGGGAGCTGTTTTTT
CASSPDFVTSENTGELFF
>NA|TRBJ1-2|TRBV4-2|NA
TGTGCCAGCAGCCAAGTATCAGGCGGGAAGTCCTATGGCTACACCTTC
CASSQVSGGKSYGYTF
>TRBD1|TRBJ2-1|TRBV10-3|NA
TGTGCCATCAGTGAGAATGCTGTCGGGACAGGGGGCTCGAATGAGCAGTTCTTC
CAISENAVGTGGSNEQFF
>NA|TRBJ2-2|TRBV10-3|NA
TGTGCCATCAGTGAGGTAGGGGGATGGGACACCGGGGAGCTGTTTTTT
CAISEVGGWDTGELFF
>TRBD2|TRBJ2-1|TRBV6-5|NA
TGTGCCAGCAGTTTGAGCGGGAGGAGGAATGAGCAGTTCTTC
CASSLSGRRNEQFF
>TRBD2|TRBJ2-3|TRBV2|NA
TGTGCCAGCAGTGAGGGGAGTCTAGCGGGAACCACAGATACGCAGTATTTT
CASSEGSLAGTTDTQYF
>NA|TRBJ2-5|TRBV6-6|NA
TGTGCCAGCAGTCCTAGGCAGGAGACCCAGTACTTC
CASSPRQETQYF
>TRBD1|TRBJ2-1|TRBV5-6|NA
TGTGCCACCCGTGGGACAGTTCACAATGAGCAGTTCTTC
CATRGTVHNEQFF
>TRBD2|TRBJ2-7|TRBV3-1/TRBV3-2|NA
TGTGCCAGCAGCCGGGACGCTAGCGGGAGTTCCTACGAGCAGTACTTC
CASSRDASGSSYEQYF
>TRBD1|TRBJ1-4|TRBV10-3|NA
TGTGCCACTAAGGACAGGGCAACTAATGAAAAACTGTTTTTT
CATKDRATNEKLFF
>TRBD1|TRBJ1-3|TRBV29-1|NA
TGCAGCGTTGATACAAGACAGGGCTCTGGAAACACCATATATTTT
CSVDTRQGSGNTIYF
>TRBD1|TRBJ1-5|TRBV19|NA
TGTGCCAGTAGTACATCGGACAGGGGTGAGGGGCAGCCCCAGCATTTT
CASSTSDRGEGQPQHF
>NA|TRBJ2-7|TRBV19|once
TGTGCCAGTAGTATCCGCCCGACACGAAGCTCCTACGAGCAGTACTTC
CASSIRPTRSSYEQYF
>TRBD2|TRBJ2-7|TRBV10-1|once
TGCGCCAGCGGCCGGACTAGCGGGAACCACGAGCAGTACTTC
CASGRTSGNHEQYF
>TRBD2|TRBJ2-2|TRBV7-3|NA
TGTGCCAGCAGCCTCCAGACTAGCGAGGGGGAGCTGTTTTTT
CASSLQTSEGELFF
>TRBD2|TRBJ2-3|TRBV7-3|NA
TGTGCCAGCAGCTTAACACTAGCGGGATCAGATACGCAGTATTTT
CASSLTLAGSDTQYF